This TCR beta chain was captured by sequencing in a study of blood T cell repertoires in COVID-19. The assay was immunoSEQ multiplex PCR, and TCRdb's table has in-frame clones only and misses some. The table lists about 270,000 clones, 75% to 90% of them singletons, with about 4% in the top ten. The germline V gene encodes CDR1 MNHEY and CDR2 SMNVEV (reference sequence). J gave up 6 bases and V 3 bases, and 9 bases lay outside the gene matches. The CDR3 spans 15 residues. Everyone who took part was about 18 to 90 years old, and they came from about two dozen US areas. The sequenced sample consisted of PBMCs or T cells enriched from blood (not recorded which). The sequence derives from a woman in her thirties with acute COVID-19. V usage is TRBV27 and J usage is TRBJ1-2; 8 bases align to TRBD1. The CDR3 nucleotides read TGTGCCAGCAGTTTCGACAGGGGTGTGTTAAATGGCTACACCTTC. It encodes CASSFDRGVLNGYTF.